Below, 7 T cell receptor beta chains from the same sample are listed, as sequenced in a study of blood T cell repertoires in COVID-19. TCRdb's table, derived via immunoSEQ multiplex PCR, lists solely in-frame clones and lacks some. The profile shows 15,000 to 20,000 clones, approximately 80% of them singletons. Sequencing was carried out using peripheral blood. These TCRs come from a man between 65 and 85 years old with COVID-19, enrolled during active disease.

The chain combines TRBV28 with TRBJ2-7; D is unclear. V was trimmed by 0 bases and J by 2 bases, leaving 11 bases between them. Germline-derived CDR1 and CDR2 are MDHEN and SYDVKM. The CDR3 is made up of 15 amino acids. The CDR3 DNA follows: TGTGCCAGCAGTTTATGGCCCCAGGCCGCCTACGAGCAGTACTTC. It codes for CASSLWPQAAYEQYF.

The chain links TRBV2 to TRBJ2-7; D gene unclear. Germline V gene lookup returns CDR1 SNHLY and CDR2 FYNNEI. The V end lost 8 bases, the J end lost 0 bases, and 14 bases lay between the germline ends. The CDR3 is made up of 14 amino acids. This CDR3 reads CASYPGTYSYEQYF. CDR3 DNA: TGTGCCAGCTATCCAGGAACTTACTCCTACGAGCAGTACTTC.

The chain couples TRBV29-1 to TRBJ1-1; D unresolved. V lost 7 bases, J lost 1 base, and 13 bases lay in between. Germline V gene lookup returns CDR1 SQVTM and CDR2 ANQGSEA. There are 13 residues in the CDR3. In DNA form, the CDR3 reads TGCAGCGCCCAACATATAAGGAACACTGAAGCTTTCTTT. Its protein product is CSAQHIRNTEAFF.

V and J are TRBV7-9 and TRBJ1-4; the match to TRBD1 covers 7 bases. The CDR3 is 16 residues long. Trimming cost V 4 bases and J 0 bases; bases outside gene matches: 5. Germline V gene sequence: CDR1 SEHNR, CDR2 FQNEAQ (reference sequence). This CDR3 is CASSSGQASTNEKLFF. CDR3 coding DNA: TGTGCCAGCAGCTCCGGACAGGCTTCAACTAATGAAAAACTGTTTTTT. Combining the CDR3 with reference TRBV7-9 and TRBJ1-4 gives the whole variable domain DTGVSQNPRHKITKRGQNVTFRCDPISEHNRLYWYRQTLGQGPEFLTYFQNEAQLEKSRLLSDRFSAERPKGSFSTLEIQRTEQGDSAMYLCASSSGQASTNEKLFFGSGTQLSVL.

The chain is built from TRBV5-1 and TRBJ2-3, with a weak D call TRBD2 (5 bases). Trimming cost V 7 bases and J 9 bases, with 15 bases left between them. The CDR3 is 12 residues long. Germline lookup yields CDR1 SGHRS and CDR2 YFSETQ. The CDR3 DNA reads TGCGCCAGCGGAGACGGACTGAGAACGCAGTATTTT. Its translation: CASGDGLRTQYF. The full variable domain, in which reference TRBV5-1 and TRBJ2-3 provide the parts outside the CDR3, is KAGVTQTPRYLIKTRGQQVTLSCSPISGHRSVSWYQQTPGQGLQFLFEYFSETQRNKGNFPGRFSGRQFSNSRSEMNVSTLELGDSALYLCASGDGLRTQYFGPGTRLTVL.

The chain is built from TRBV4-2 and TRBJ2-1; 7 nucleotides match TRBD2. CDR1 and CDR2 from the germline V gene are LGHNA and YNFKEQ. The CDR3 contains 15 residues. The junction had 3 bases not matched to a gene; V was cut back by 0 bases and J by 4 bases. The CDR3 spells CASSQDLADYNEQFF. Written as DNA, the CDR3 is TGTGCCAGCAGCCAAGACCTAGCGGATTACAATGAGCAGTTCTTC.

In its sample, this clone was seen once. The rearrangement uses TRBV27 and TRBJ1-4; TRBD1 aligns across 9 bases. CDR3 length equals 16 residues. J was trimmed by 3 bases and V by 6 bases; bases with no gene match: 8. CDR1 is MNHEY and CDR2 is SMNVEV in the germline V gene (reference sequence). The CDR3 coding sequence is TGTGCCAGCAGACCACAGGGGGCGACGGCTAATGAAAAACTGTTTTTT. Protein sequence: CASRPQGATANEKLFF.